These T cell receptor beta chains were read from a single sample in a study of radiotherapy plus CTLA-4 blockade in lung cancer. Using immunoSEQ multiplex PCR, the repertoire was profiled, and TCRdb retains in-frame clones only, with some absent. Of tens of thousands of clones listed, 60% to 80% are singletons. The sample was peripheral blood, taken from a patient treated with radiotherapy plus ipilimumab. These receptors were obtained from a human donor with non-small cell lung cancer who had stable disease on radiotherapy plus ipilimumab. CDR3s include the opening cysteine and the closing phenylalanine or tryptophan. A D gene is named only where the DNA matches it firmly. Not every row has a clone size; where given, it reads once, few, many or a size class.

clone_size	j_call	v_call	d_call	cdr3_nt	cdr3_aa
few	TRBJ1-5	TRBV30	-	TGTGCCTGGAGTGCCGGAGACTCAATACAGCCCCAGCATTTT	CAWSAGDSIQPQHF
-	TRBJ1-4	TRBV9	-	TGTGCCAGCACCCGGCTAGCAACTAATGAAAAACTGTTTTTT	CASTRLATNEKLFF
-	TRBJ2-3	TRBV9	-	TGTGCCAGCAGCGTTCGCGAACAGGCGATCACAGATACGCAGTATTTT	CASSVREQAITDTQYF
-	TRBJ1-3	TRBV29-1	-	TGCAGCGTCACGTTCACTCTCTCTGGAAACACCATATATTTT	CSVTFTLSGNTIYF
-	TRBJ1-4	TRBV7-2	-	TGTGCCAGCAGCTTAGGTAGGGTTCCTAATGAAAAACTGTTTTTT	CASSLGRVPNEKLFF
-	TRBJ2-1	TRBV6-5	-	TGTGCCAGCAGACGGACGGAGGGGAATGAGCAGTTCTTC	CASRRTEGNEQFF
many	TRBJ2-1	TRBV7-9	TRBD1	TGTGCCAGCAGCATCCTCAGGACAGGGTCATTTAATGAGCAGTTCTTC	CASSILRTGSFNEQFF
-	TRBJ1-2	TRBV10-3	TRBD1	TGTGCCATCAGCGTCACAGGGGAAGGCGGCTACACCTTC	CAISVTGEGGYTF
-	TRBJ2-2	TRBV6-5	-	TGTGCCAGCACGCACAGTAACACCGGGGAGCTGTTTTTT	CASTHSNTGELFF
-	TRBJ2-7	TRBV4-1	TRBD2	TGCGCCAGCAGCCTATCACTGGCGGGGGGGCTCGAGCAGTACTTC	CASSLSLAGGLEQYF
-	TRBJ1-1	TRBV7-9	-	TGTGCCAGCAGCCCCGGGAGTCGGTACGGTGAAGCTTTCTTT	CASSPGSRYGEAFF
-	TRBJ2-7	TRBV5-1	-	TGCGCCAGCAGCTCTCTAGCTAGAAGCCGAGGCAAGCAGTACTTC	CASSSLARSRGKQYF
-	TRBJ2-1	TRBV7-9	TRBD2	TGTGCCAGCAGCGTGGGACTAGCACTTTACAATGAGCAGTTCTTC	CASSVGLALYNEQFF
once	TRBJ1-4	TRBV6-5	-	TGTGCCAGCAGTTACTCGCCATTTAATGAAAAACTGTTTTTT	CASSYSPFNEKLFF
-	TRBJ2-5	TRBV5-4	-	TGTGCCAGCAGCTTGTCGGCAGGGGAGGAGACCCAGTACTTC	CASSLSAGEETQYF
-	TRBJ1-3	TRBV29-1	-	TGCAGCGTTTGGGACCCAGGTGCTAACACCATATATTTT	CSVWDPGANTIYF
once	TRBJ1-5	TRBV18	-	TGTGCCAGCTCACGTAGTAATAGCAATCAGCCCCAGCATTTT	CASSRSNSNQPQHF
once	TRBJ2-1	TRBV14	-	TGTGCCAGCAGCCAGACACGGGGGGCGAATGAGCAGTTCTTC	CASSQTRGANEQFF
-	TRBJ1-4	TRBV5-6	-	TGTGCCAGCAGCCTGACCACCCAGGGTTATGAAAAACTGTTTTTT	CASSLTTQGYEKLFF
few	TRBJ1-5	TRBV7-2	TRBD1	TGTGCCAGCAGTCCTTCGAACAGGGGTTGGAGCAATCAGCCCCAGCATTTT	CASSPSNRGWSNQPQHF
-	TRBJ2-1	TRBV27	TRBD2	TGTGCCAGCAACCTAGCGGGGGTGGGTAATGAGCAGTTCTTC	CASNLAGVGNEQFF
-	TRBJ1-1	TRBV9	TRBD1	TGTGCCAGCAGCACCCGACAGGGGGCGCGTGCTGAAGCTTTCTTT	CASSTRQGARAEAFF
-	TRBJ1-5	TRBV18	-	TGTGCCAGCTCCTCGGGGATTAGCAATCAGCCCCAGCATTTT	CASSSGISNQPQHF
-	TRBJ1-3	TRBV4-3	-	TGCGCCAGCAGCCAAGATGGGGGCGGGGACGGAAACACCATATATTTT	CASSQDGGGDGNTIYF
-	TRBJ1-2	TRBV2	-	TGTGCCAGCAGTGGGAGGGAGGAGTATGGCTACACCTTC	CASSGREEYGYTF
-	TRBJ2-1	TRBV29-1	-	TGCAGCGCGACGAGCTCCTACAATGAGCAGTTCTTC	CSATSSYNEQFF
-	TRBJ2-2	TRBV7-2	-	TGTGCCAGCAGCTTAAGTCAGGGAGACACCGGGGAGCTGTTTTTT	CASSLSQGDTGELFF
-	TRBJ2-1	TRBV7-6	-	TGTGCCAGCAGCTTAGGACCGGCCAATGAGCAGTTCTTC	CASSLGPANEQFF
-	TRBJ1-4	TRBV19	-	TGTGCCAGTTCCACCAGGGAAAAACTGTTTTTT	CASSTREKLFF
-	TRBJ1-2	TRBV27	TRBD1	TGTGCCAGCAGTGTGGACAGGGGGCAAAGCTCTTATGGCTACACCTTC	CASSVDRGQSSYGYTF
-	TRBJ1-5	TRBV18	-	TGTGCCAGCTCACCAAGTTCCGGAGAAGGGCCCCAGCATTTT	CASSPSSGEGPQHF
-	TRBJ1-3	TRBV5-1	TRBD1	TGCGCCAGCAGCTTGGATCCAGGGGGCACAAACACCATATATTTT	CASSLDPGGTNTIYF
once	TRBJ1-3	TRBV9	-	TGTGCCAGCAGCGCCACAGGGTACTCTGGAAACACCATATATTTT	CASSATGYSGNTIYF
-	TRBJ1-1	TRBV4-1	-	TGCGCCAGCAGCAGTCGGTTGGGTAGCGGAGGGGGGAACACTGAAGCTTTCTTT	CASSSRLGSGGGNTEAFF
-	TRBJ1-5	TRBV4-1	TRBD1	TGCGCCAGCAGCGTATCAAGGGGGCCTCAGCCCCAGCATTTT	CASSVSRGPQPQHF